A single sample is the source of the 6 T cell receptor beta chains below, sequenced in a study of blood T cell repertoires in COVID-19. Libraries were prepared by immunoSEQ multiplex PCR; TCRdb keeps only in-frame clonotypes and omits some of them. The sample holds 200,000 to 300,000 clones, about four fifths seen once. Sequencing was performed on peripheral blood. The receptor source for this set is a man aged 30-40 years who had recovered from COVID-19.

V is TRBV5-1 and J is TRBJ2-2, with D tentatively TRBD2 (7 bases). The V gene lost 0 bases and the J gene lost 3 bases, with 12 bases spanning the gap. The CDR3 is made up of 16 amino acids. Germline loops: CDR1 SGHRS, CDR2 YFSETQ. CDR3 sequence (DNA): TGCGCCAGCAGCTTGGCGGGGGGCGCAGACACCGGGGAGCTGTTTTTT. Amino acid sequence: CASSLAGGADTGELFF.

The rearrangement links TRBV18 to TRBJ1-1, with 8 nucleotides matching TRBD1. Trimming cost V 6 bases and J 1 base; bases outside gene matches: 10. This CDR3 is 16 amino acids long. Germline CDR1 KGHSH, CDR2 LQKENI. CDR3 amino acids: CASSPKQGVRNTEAFF. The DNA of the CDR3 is TGTGCCAGCTCGCCCAAACAGGGGGTTCGGAACACTGAAGCTTTCTTT. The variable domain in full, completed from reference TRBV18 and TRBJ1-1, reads NAGVMQNPRHLVRRRGQEARLRCSPMKGHSHVYWYRQLPEEGLKFMVYLQKENIIDESGMPKERFSAEFPKEGPSILRIQQVVRGDSAAYFCASSPKQGVRNTEAFFGQGTRLTVV.

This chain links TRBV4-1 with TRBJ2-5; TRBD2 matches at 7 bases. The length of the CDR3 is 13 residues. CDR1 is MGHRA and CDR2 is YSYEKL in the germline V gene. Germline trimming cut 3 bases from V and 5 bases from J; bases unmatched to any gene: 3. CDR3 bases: TGCGCCAGCAGCCATCAGCGGGGCGAGACCCAGTACTTC. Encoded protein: CASSHQRGETQYF.

The CDR3 sequence is CASSENRGEIYGYTF. CDR3 DNA sequence: TGTGCCAGCAGTGAGAACAGGGGGGAGATCTATGGCTACACCTTC. The chain links TRBV25-1 to TRBJ1-2, with 8 positions matching TRBD1. The CDR3 consists of 15 residues. V gave up 3 bases and J gave up 4 bases; unmatched junction bases: 7. Germline loops: CDR1 MGHDK, CDR2 SYGVNS.

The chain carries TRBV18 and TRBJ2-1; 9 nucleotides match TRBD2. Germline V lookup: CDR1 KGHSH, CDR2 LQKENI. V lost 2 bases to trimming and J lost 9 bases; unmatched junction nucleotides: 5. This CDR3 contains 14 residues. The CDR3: CASSPGGGASEQFF. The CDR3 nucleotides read TGTGCCAGCTCACCAGGCGGGGGGGCCTCTGAGCAGTTCTTC.

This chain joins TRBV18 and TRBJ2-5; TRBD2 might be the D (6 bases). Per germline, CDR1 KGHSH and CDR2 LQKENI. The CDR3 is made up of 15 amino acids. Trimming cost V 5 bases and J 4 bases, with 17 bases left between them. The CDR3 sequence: CASSVRDGRGETQYF. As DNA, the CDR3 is TGTGCCAGCTCAGTCCGGGACGGGAGAGGAGAGACCCAGTACTTC.